Listed here are 2 T cell receptor beta chains from one sample, sequenced in a study of CD8+CD57+ T cells in acquired aplastic anemia. TCR beta VDJ and CDR3 profiling used genomic DNA as template. TCRdb re-called the reads through MiXCR, storing one row per CDR3 protein. The table shows 98,000 or so distinct CDR3 sequences, with roughly 50% occurring only once. The sequencing sample was made of sorted CD4+, CD8+, or CD8+CD57+ T cells (not recorded which) from PBMCs. These TCRs come from a human donor in good health, serving as a control.

The rearrangement joins TRBV7-9 to TRBJ2-5; D unresolved. The CDR3 runs to 13 residues. Germline loops: CDR1 SEHNR, CDR2 FQNEAQ (reference sequence). Trimming removed 3 bases from V and 3 bases from J, with 8 bases in between. CDR3: CASSFTVKETQYF. CDR3 nucleotide sequence: TGTGCCAGCAGCTTTACAGTCAAAGAGACCCAGTACTTC. Looking up the rest from reference TRBV7-9 and TRBJ2-5 gives the full variable domain: DTGVSQNPRHKITKRGQNVTFRCDPISEHNRLYWYRQTLGQGPEFLTYFQNEAQLEKSRLLSDRFSAERPKGSFSTLEIQRTEQGDSAMYLCASSFTVKETQYFGPGTRLLVL.

The rearrangement joins TRBV7-6 to TRBJ1-2; unclear D gene. From germline, CDR1 is SGHVS and CDR2 FNYEAQ. Trimming removed 10 bases at V and 1 base at J, with 10 bases between. The CDR3 is 12 amino acids. CDR3 coding DNA: TGTGCCATTGGGCAGGATAACTATGGCTACACCTTC. This translates into CAIGQDNYGYTF.